This T cell receptor (beta chain) comes out of a study of T cells expressing NK-cell markers. At the level of the study: HCMV serostatus: seven of eight sequenced donors positive, one negative. Study-wide results and limits: These clonotypes additionally ranked first within the CD3+CD56-NKG2C+ fraction of a few donors. NKG2C+ dominant clonotype frequencies in a handful of donors were roughly 1.0-7.0% of CD8+ T cells.

Turning to this clonotype: Antigen unknown.

For TCR beta, cDNA was produced by 5'RACE template switching with UMIs. TCRdb re-called the 5' RACE reads and shows each CDR3 protein once, DNA omitted. The sample spans 120,000 to 150,000 distinct CDR3 sequences; the ten largest clones claim 10% to 15%. The source of this sequence is a man aged 18 to 30 in good health. The sequenced material came from blood T cells: a sorted CD56 or NKG2C T cell subset, CD4+ or CD8+ T cells, or bulk PBMC T cells (not recorded which).

The CDR3 region is CASSHTGLFTDNEQFF. The V call is TRBV7-2, the J call TRBJ2-1; TCRdb selects TRBD2, and the lack of DNA leaves this call unchecked. The CDR3 runs to 16 residues. CDR1 is SGHTA, CDR2 FQGNSA, per germline. The entire variable domain, with the rest obtained from reference TRBV7-2 and TRBJ2-1, is as follows: GAGVSQSPSNKVTEKGKDVELRCDPISGHTALYWYRQSLGQGLEFLIYFQGNSAPDKSGLPSDRFSAERTGGSVSTLTIQRTQQEDSAVYLCASSHTGLFTDNEQFFGPGTRLTVL.